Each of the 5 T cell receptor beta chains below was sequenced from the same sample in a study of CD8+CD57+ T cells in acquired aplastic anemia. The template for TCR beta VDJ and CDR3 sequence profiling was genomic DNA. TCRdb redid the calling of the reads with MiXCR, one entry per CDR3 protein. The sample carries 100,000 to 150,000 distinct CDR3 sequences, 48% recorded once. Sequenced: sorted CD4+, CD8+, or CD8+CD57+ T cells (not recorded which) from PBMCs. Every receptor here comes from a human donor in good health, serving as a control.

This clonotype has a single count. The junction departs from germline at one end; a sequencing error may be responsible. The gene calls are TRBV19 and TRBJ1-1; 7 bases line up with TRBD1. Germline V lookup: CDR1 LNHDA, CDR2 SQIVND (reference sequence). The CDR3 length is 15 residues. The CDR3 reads CARSPRGQRNTEAFF. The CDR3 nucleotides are TGTGCCCGTAGTCCAAGGGGACAGAGGAACACTGAAGCTTTCTTT. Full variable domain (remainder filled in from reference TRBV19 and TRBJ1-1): DGGITQSPKYLFRKEGQNVTLSCEQNLNHDAMYWYRQDPGQGLRLIYYSQIVNDFQKGDIAEGYSVSREKKESFPLTVTSAQKNPTAFYLCARSPRGQRNTEAFFGQGTRLTVV.

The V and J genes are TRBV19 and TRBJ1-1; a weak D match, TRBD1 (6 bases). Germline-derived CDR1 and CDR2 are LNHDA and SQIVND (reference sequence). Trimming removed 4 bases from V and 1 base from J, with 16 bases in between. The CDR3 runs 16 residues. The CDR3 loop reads CASSTLRGQSNTEAFF. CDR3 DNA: TGTGCCAGTAGTACCCTGAGAGGACAGTCGAACACTGAAGCTTTCTTT.

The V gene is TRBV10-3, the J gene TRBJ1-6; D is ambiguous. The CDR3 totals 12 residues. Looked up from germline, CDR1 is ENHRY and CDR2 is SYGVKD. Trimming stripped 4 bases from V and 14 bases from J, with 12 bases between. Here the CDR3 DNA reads TGTGCCATCAGTGGCGGGCCGGGGACCCTCCACTTT. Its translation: CAISGGPGTLHF.

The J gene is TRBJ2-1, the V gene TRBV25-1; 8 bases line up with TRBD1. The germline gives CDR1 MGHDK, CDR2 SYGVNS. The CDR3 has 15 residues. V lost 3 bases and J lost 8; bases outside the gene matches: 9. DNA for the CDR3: TGTGCCAGCAGTGATTTGGGGGCAGGGGGCTATGAGCAGTTCTTC. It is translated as CASSDLGAGGYEQFF.

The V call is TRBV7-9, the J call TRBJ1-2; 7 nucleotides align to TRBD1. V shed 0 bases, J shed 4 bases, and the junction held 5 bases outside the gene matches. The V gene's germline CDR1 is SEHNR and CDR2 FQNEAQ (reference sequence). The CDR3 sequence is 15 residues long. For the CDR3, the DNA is TGTGCCAGCAGCTTAGCAGGGGGCCAAAGCTATGGCTACACCTTC. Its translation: CASSLAGGQSYGYTF. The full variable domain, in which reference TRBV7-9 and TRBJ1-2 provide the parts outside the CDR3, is DTGVSQNPRHKITKRGQNVTFRCDPISEHNRLYWYRQTLGQGPEFLTYFQNEAQLEKSRLLSDRFSAERPKGSFSTLEIQRTEQGDSAMYLCASSLAGGQSYGYTFGSGTRLTVV.